The 2 T cell receptor beta chains presented below share a single source sample, sequenced in a study of blood T cell repertoires in COVID-19. Libraries were prepared by immunoSEQ multiplex PCR; TCRdb keeps only in-frame clonotypes and omits some of them. In the table there are about 240,000 clones, about four fifths of which are singletons. Sequencing input: peripheral blood. The receptors derive from a woman aged 18 to 35 with acute or convalescent COVID-19.

This clone has just one count. The V call is TRBV3-1 (or the pseudogene TRBV3-2), the J call TRBJ2-2; tentative D call: TRBD2 (5 bases). Trimming took 1 base from V and 13 from J, leaving 19 bases between them. The V gene's germline CDR1 is LGHDT and CDR2 YNNKEL (reference sequence). CDR3 length equals 15 residues. Written as DNA, the CDR3 is TGTGCCAGCAGCCAAGTGGTGGACCTAGCCGGAGGGCTGTTTTTT. Amino acid sequence: CASSQVVDLAGGLFF.

This clone was recorded many times. The CDR3 DNA sequence: TGTGCCAGCAGCTTTGACGGACAGGGGGCGTTGGATGAGCAGTTCTTC. Its translation: CASSFDGQGALDEQFF. The chain recombines TRBV11-3 with TRBJ2-1; 11 positions agree with TRBD1. The germline CDR1 and CDR2 sequences are SGHNT and YENEEA. This CDR3 spans 16 amino acids. V was clipped by 3 bases and J by 8 bases; unmatched bases: 9.